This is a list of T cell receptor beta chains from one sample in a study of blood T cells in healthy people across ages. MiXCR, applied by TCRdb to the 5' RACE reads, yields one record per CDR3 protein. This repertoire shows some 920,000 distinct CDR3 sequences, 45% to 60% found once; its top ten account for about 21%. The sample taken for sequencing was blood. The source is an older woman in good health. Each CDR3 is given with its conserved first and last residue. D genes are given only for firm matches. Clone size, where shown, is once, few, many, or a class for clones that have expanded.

CSVTGLPGSSYNEQFF TGCAGCGTTACGGGACTCCCGGGAAGCTCCTACAATGAGCAGTTCTTC TRBJ2-1 few TRBV29-1 NA
CSASGGGIQTQYF TGCAGTGCTAGTGGGGGCGGGATCCAGACCCAGTACTTC TRBJ2-5 NA TRBV20-1 NA
CASSLGDRGNSPLHF TGTGCCAGCAGCTTAGGTGACAGGGGTAATTCACCCCTCCACTTT TRBJ1-6 NA TRBV5-5 TRBD1
CASSGDYRGPADTEAFF TGTGCCAGCAGTGGAGACTACAGGGGGCCCGCTGACACCGAAGCTTTCTTT TRBJ1-1 once TRBV6-1 TRBD1
CASSPGLAGPYEQYF TGTGCCAGCAGCCCGGGACTAGCGGGGCCCTACGAGCAGTACTTC TRBJ2-7 many TRBV2 TRBD2
CAIGARGGTSENNEQFF TGTGCCATCGGGGCGCGAGGCGGGACTAGCGAGAACAATGAGCAGTTCTTC TRBJ2-1 NA TRBV10-3 TRBD2
CASSLDGVGNEKLFF TGTGCCAGCAGCTTGGATGGGGTCGGTAATGAAAAACTGTTTTTT TRBJ1-4 NA TRBV5-6 NA
CASSDEHGQNQPQHF TGTGCCAGCAGTGACGAACACGGACAGAATCAGCCCCAGCATTTT TRBJ1-5 few TRBV2 NA
CASSLNVPGSRADTQYF TGTGCCAGCAGCTTGAATGTCCCCGGCTCGCGGGCAGATACGCAGTATTTT TRBJ2-3 NA TRBV7-6 NA
CASSHSSMETEAFF TGTGCCAGCAGCCATAGTTCGATGGAGACTGAAGCTTTCTTT TRBJ1-1 NA TRBV4-2 NA
CASSYEREDTYERYF TGTGCCAGCAGTTACGAGCGGGAGGACACCTACGAGCGGTACTTC TRBJ2-4 NA TRBV6-5 TRBD2
CSVEVGYTIYF TGCAGCGTTGAAGTAGGATACACCATATATTTT TRBJ1-3 NA TRBV29-1 NA